Listed below are T cell receptor beta chains from one sample, sequenced in a study of regulatory T cells in long-lasting Graves disease. TCRdb called the multiplex PCR reads again in MiXCR, with one record for every CDR3 protein. This table holds 500,000 or so distinct CDR3 sequences, 15% to 20% found once. This same sample was also part of a study on T cells in Graves' hyperthyroidism and ophthalmopathy.

The sequences come from peripheral blood mononuclear cells (PBMCs), collected at new diagnosis, from a patient treated with antithyroid drugs. Receptors were obtained from a man in his forties with Graves disease. Both conserved end residues are part of each CDR3. The D gene is left open where the match is weak. Size tells how often a clone was seen (once, few, many) or the class of an expanded clone, and some rows leave it out.

TRBJ2-7	TRBD2	many	TRBV5-1	CASSPGTSGRAYEQYF	TGCGCCAGCAGTCCCGGGACTAGCGGGAGGGCTTACGAGCAGTACTTC
TRBJ2-3	TRBD1	.	TRBV4-1	CASSQRDRRTDTQYF	TGCGCCAGCAGCCAAAGGGACAGGCGCACAGATACGCAGTATTTT
TRBJ2-5	TRBD2	.	TRBV5-1	CASSLGGTLAGASGTQYF	TGCGCCAGCAGCTTGGGGGGGACACTAGCGGGAGCTTCCGGGACCCAGTACTTC
TRBJ2-7	.	.	TRBV3-1	CASSQEGRLYEQYF	TGTGCCAGCAGCCAGGAAGGACGGCTCTACGAGCAGTACTTC
TRBJ1-1	.	many	TRBV12-3/TRBV12-4	CASSLWPNAGTEAFF	TGTGCCAGCAGTTTATGGCCTAACGCCGGGACTGAAGCTTTCTTT
TRBJ2-3	TRBD2	.	TRBV6-1	CASSPGTSSWPDTQYF	TGTGCCAGCAGTCCCGGGACTAGCTCGTGGCCAGATACGCAGTATTTT
TRBJ1-6	.	few	TRBV7-2	CASSSAAGSPLHF	TGTGCCAGCAGCTCTGCCGCGGGATCACCCCTCCACTTT
TRBJ2-1	TRBD1	many	TRBV28	CASSGTGANEQFF	TGTGCCAGCTCCGGGACAGGGGCCAATGAGCAGTTCTTC
TRBJ2-7	.	few	TRBV20-1	CSARVPQGFYEQYF	TGCAGTGCTAGAGTCCCACAGGGTTTCTACGAGCAGTACTTC
TRBJ1-2	TRBD1	.	TRBV10-3	CAISDTTGVRGYTF	TGTGCCATCAGTGACACGACAGGGGTGAGAGGCTACACCTTC
TRBJ2-3	.	many	TRBV20-1	CSASRSGTGQAYTDTQYF	TGCAGTGCTAGCCGATCGGGAACAGGGCAGGCCTACACAGATACGCAGTATTTT
TRBJ1-2	.	.	TRBV2	CASSEASPISGYTF	TGTGCCAGCAGTGAAGCCAGCCCCATCTCTGGCTACACCTTC
TRBJ1-2	TRBD1	few	TRBV20-1	CGRRGQQYGYTF	TGCGGACGCCGGGGACAGCAATATGGCTACACCTTC
TRBJ1-5	TRBD1	.	TRBV29-1	CSVSTGNNQPQHF	TGCAGCGTTTCGACAGGGAACAATCAGCCCCAGCATTTT
TRBJ1-6	.	many	TRBV11-2	CASSLFEDPNSPLHF	TGTGCCAGCAGCTTATTTGAGGACCCAAATTCACCCCTCCACTTT
TRBJ1-3	.	many	TRBV11-2	CASSFDGHSGNTIYF	TGTGCCAGCAGCTTCGACGGCCACTCTGGAAACACCATATATTTT
TRBJ2-7	TRBD2	few	TRBV12-3/TRBV12-4	CASSPGTRPYEQYF	TGTGCCAGCAGTCCCGGGACTAGACCCTACGAGCAGTACTTC
TRBJ2-1	.	.	TRBV20-1	CSAQSGPLYNEQFF	TGCAGTGCTCAATCGGGACCGCTTTACAATGAGCAGTTCTTC
TRBJ2-2	TRBD2	.	TRBV20-1	CSARDQWGAGGFTGELFF	TGCAGTGCTAGAGATCAATGGGGAGCGGGAGGCTTCACCGGGGAGCTGTTTTTT
TRBJ2-7	.	many	TRBV18	CASSPSNYEQYF	TGTGCCAGCTCACCCTCGAACTACGAGCAGTACTTC
TRBJ2-3	.	many	TRBV20-1	CSAPQAGNTDTQYF	TGCAGTGCGCCCCAGGCGGGGAACACAGATACGCAGTATTTT
TRBJ1-5	.	many	TRBV12-3/TRBV12-4	CASTRRSNQPQHF	TGTGCCAGCACCAGACGGAGCAATCAGCCCCAGCATTTT
TRBJ2-7	.	many	TRBV25-1	CASSPTIISDGPYEQYF	TGTGCCAGCAGCCCCACAATCATTAGTGACGGGCCCTACGAGCAGTACTTC
TRBJ2-1	.	many	TRBV2	CASNQDRHNEQFF	TGTGCCAGCAATCAGGACAGACACAATGAGCAGTTCTTC
TRBJ2-1	TRBD2	.	TRBV19	CASSMAGGPSEQFF	TGTGCCAGTAGTATGGCGGGAGGGCCGAGTGAGCAGTTCTTC
TRBJ1-1	.	many	TRBV18	CASSLGRDTEAFF	TGTGCCAGCTCCCTCGGGAGGGACACTGAAGCTTTCTTT
TRBJ2-2	.	.	TRBV9	CASSVGAAANTGELFF	TGTGCCAGCAGCGTAGGGGCGGCTGCGAACACCGGGGAGCTGTTTTTT
TRBJ1-5	TRBD1	many	TRBV6-5	CASSFDRGRSNQPQHF	TGTGCCAGCAGTTTTGACAGGGGACGGAGCAATCAGCCCCAGCATTTT
TRBJ1-5	TRBD1	.	TRBV19	CASTTGGTYYQPQHF	TGTGCCAGTACCACAGGGGGGACCTATTATCAGCCCCAGCATTTT
TRBJ2-3	.	few	TRBV10-3	CAIRGDGPTDTQYF	TGTGCCATCAGGGGGGATGGTCCCACAGATACGCAGTATTTT
TRBJ2-3	TRBD2	few	TRBV29-1	CSVGGLASADTQYF	TGCAGCGTTGGAGGACTAGCTAGCGCCGATACGCAGTATTTT
TRBJ2-5	TRBD2	many	TRBV30	CAWSGLAGGPGETQYF	TGTGCCTGGAGCGGACTAGCGGGAGGGCCGGGGGAGACCCAGTACTTC
TRBJ1-3	.	many	TRBV28	CASSFRGSGNTIYF	TGTGCCAGCAGTTTTCGGGGGTCTGGAAACACCATATATTTT
TRBJ2-1	TRBD1	.	TRBV25-1	CASSRTGGIYNEQFF	TGTGCCAGCAGTCGCACAGGGGGGATCTACAATGAGCAGTTCTTC
TRBJ1-5	TRBD1	many	TRBV2	CASSEQGGNQPQHF	TGTGCCAGCAGCGAACAGGGGGGCAATCAGCCCCAGCATTTT
TRBJ2-7	.	.	TRBV6-2/TRBV6-3	CASSEVWRGYEQYF	TGTGCCAGCAGTGAAGTCTGGAGGGGTTACGAGCAGTACTTC
TRBJ2-1	TRBD2	many	TRBV6-7	CASNLGAGGSLVGNEQFF	TGTGCCAGCAATTTGGGGGCGGGAGGGTCCTTAGTTGGCAATGAGCAGTTCTTC
TRBJ1-2	.	.	TRBV2	CASSFRDGPYGYTF	TGTGCCAGCAGCTTCCGGGACGGACCCTATGGCTACACCTTC
TRBJ2-1	.	many	TRBV12-3/TRBV12-4	CASSYAQLSSYNEQFF	TGTGCCAGCAGTTACGCACAGCTCAGCTCCTACAATGAGCAGTTCTTC
TRBJ1-3	.	few	TRBV15	CATSRDKGPGNTIYF	TGTGCCACCAGCAGAGACAAGGGGCCTGGAAACACCATATATTTT
TRBJ2-7	TRBD2	many	TRBV18	CASSPQGLAGPYEQYF	TGTGCCAGCTCACCCCAGGGACTAGCGGGCCCCTACGAGCAGTACTTC